This T cell receptor (beta chain) was sequenced in a study of PD-1 blockade in classical Hodgkin lymphoma. As for time point: cycle 4 day 1 (C4D1), after around six weeks of nivolumab. In every patient, relapse followed autologous stem cell transplantation, while exposure to brentuximab vedotin differed. For this clone: As yet, its antigen is unknown.

Germline V gene sequence: CDR1 SEHNR, CDR2 FQNEAQ (reference sequence). V dropped 3 bases and J dropped 4; count of bases not matched to a gene: 12. This CDR3 is 16 amino acids long. Notes on the study in general: Repertoire differences lack defined causes, possibly disease activity or prior therapy. Baseline diversity in complete responders resembled that of newly diagnosed patients.

Using immunoSEQ multiplex PCR, the repertoire was profiled, and TCRdb retains in-frame clones only, with some absent. The sample has about 90,000 clones; about nine tenths are singletons. Material: peripheral blood mononuclear cells (PBMCs), obtained before the fourth cycle of nivolumab. This chain connects TRBV7-9 to TRBJ2-7, with 7 positions matching TRBD1. The clonotype was recovered from a human donor with classical Hodgkin lymphoma. CDR3 coding DNA: TGTGCCAGCAGCTTCCCATCGACAGGGTCGCCGTACGAGCAGTACTTC. Amino acid sequence: CASSFPSTGSPYEQYF.